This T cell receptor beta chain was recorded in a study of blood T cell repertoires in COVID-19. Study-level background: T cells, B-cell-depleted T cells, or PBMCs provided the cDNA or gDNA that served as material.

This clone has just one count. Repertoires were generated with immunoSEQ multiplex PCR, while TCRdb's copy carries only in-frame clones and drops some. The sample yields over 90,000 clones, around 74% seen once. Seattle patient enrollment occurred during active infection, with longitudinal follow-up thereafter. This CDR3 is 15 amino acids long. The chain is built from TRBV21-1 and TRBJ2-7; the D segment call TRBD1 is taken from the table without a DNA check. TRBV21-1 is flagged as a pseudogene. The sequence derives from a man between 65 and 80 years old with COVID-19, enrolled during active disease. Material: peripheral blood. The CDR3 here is CASSKALGGEYEQYF. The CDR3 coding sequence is TGTGCCAGCAGCAAAGCGCTTGGGGGCGAGTACGAGCAGTACTTC.